These 29 T cell receptor beta chains came from one sample sequenced in a study of tumor-infiltrating lymphocytes in primary liver carcinoma (dated by TCRdb to about 2017). The sequencer was an Illumina HiSeq 2500. Using a constant-region primer and ProtoScript II reverse transcriptase, TCRbeta-specific cDNA was reverse-transcribed from around 500 ng total RNA. Construction of the TCRbeta libraries relied on three nested rounds of multiplex PCR, following a slightly modified ARM-PCR procedure. The first two PCR rounds used multiplex TRBV1-TRBV30 forward primers with a Cbeta reverse primer, each for around 10 cycles. The public reads were reprocessed in TCRdb via fastp at Q25 and MiXCR, keeping in-frame beta chains. Rows merge per CDR3 protein into single entries with the most common DNA and genes. Recorded for this sample are about 110,000 distinct CDR3 sequences; roughly 80% of them occurred a single time. About a fifth of the sample is taken by the ten largest.

Without any cell sorting, total RNA and DNA were co-extracted from approximately 20-30 mg of bulk tissue using the AllPrep DNA/RNA mini kit. Sequencing used liver tumor tissue from sampling region 3. The label giving this sample's cell subset or site can be read as: tumor region T3, left-lateral pole. Source of these receptors: a man in his forties with primary liver carcinoma and hepatitis B virus infection.

This clonotype was observed a single time. An end of the junction does not agree with germline; a read error may underlie this. The rearrangement joins TRBV6-2 or TRBV6-3 to TRBJ2-1; D possibly uses TRBD1 or TRBD2 (5 bases each). CDR1 MNHEY and CDR2 SVGEGT come from the germline V gene. This CDR3 comprises 16 residues. This chain's CDR3 is CASSPPGRGSYKEQFF. The DNA of the CDR3 is TGTGCCAGCAGTCCGCCGGGACGGGGCTCCTACAAAGAGCAATTCTTC.

This chain uses TRBV6-5 with TRBJ1-1, with TRBD1 as a possible D gene (5 bases). The CDR3 sequence is 14 residues long. With 5 bases removed from V and 3 bases from J, the gap between germline ends came to 13 bases. Per the germline V gene, CDR1 is MNHEY and CDR2 is SVGAGI. CDR3 nucleotides: TGTGCCAGCAGTGTGACGGGGGAGGACACTGAAGCTTTCTTT. The encoded protein is CASSVTGEDTEAFF.

V usage is TRBV4-2 and J usage is TRBJ2-1; tentative D call: TRBD2 (7 bases). Germline loops: CDR1 LGHNA, CDR2 YNFKEQ. This CDR3 has 16 residues. V was pared by 0 bases and J by 12 bases, with 21 bases between. The CDR3 bases are TGTGCCAGCAGCCAAGAGGGACTAACAGACCAAGGGGGGCAGTTCTTC. Encoded protein: CASSQEGLTDQGGQFF.

With respect to this clonotype: Sequence at one end of the junction differs from germline and may be a read error. The rearrangement joins TRBV10-2 to TRBJ2-3; tentatively, D is TRBD1 (6 bases). CDR3 length: 16 residues. Germline V gene data show CDR1 as WSHSY and CDR2 as SAAADI. For the CDR3, the DNA is TGCGCCAGCAGTGACTTGAGAGGGGGTGGCACAGATACGCAACATTTT. This codes for CASSDLRGGGTDTQHF.

In the case of this clonotype: One junction end disagrees with the germline gene, perhaps due to a read error. The chain uses TRBV7-8 and TRBJ2-4, with D possibly TRBD2 on 5 matching bases. CDR1 and CDR2 from the germline V gene are SGHVS and FQNEAQ. The CDR3 covers 17 residues. The chain's CDR3 is CVSSPLSSGLAKNIQHF. In DNA, the CDR3 is TGTGTCAGCAGCCCCCTTTCCAGCGGATTAGCCAAAAACATTCAGCACTTC.

Comment on this clonotype: Sequence at one end of the junction differs from germline and may be a read error. The chain combines TRBV11-3 with TRBJ1-1; D gene unclear. Germline lookup yields CDR1 SGHNT and CDR2 YENEEA. The CDR3 consists of 13 residues. The CDR3 region has the DNA TGTGCCAGCACCCATGGCAGGTTTACTGTAGCTTTCTTT. Its translation is CASTHGRFTVAFF.

Regarding this clonotype: An end of the junction does not agree with germline; a read error may underlie this. The rearrangement links TRBV2 to TRBJ1-5; D possibly corresponds to TRBD1 (5 bases). Germline V lookup: CDR1 SNHLY, CDR2 FYNNEI. The CDR3 has 13 amino acids. CDR3 protein: CASSGHGFQPQHF. The CDR3 nucleotides are TGTGCCAGTAGTGGACATGGCTTTCAGCCCCAGCATTTT.

For this clonotype: At one end the junction does not follow the germline gene, possibly because of a read error. This sequence joins TRBV4-1 and TRBJ2-5; the D call may be TRBD1 or TRBD2 (5 bases each). Germline CDR1 MGHRA, CDR2 YSYEKL. This CDR3 is built from 15 residues. The CDR3 reads CSSSPLPGRQETQYF. Written as DNA, the CDR3 is TGCTCCAGCAGCCCACTTCCGGGACGGCAAGAGACGCAGTACTTC.

The gene calls are TRBV5-8 and TRBJ1-6; 7 bases agree with TRBD1. CDR1 is SGHTS, CDR2 YDEGEE, per germline. This CDR3 is built from 16 residues. The trim removed 3 bases at V and 8 bases at J, leaving 11 bases unmatched. CDR3 region: CASSYSTGTVDSPLHF. CDR3 DNA sequence: TGTGCCAGCAGCTACTCCACCGGGACAGTTGATTCACCCCTCCACTTT. Variable domain in full (rest from reference TRBV5-8 and TRBJ1-6): EAGVTQSPTHLIKTRGQQATLRCSPISGHTSVYWYQQALGLGLQFLLWYDEGEERNRGNFPPRFSGRQFPNYSSELNVNALELEDSALYLCASSYSTGTVDSPLHFGNGTRLTVT.

About this clonotype: Its ends do not fully match the called genes, so a read error is possible. The gene calls are TRBV11-2 and TRBJ1-1; unclear D gene. The germline V gene encodes CDR1 SGHAT and CDR2 FQNNGV. The CDR3 contains 13 residues. The DNA for the CDR3 is TGTGCCAACAACTTAGACCTGAACATTGAAGCTTTCTTT. Its protein product is CANNLDLNIEAFF. Complete variable domain (other parts from reference TRBV11-2 and TRBJ1-1): EAGVAQSPRYKIIEKRQSVAFWCNPISGHATLYWYQQILGQGPKLLIQFQNNGVVDDSQLPKDRFSAERLKGVDSTLKIQPAKLEDSAVYLCANNLDLNIEAFFGQGTRLTVV.

This clonotype was seen more than once but under ten times. One base away lies a much larger clone, so this may be a sequencing read error. This chain uses TRBV5-6 with TRBJ2-7, with D unresolved. The CDR3 loop spans 15 amino acids. Germline loops: CDR1 SGHDT, CDR2 YYEEEE. In DNA form, the CDR3 reads TGTGCCAGCAGCTCCTGGGGTCTCTCTTCCTACGGGCAGTACTTC. Its translation: CASSSWGLSSYGQYF.

Note on this clonotype: The CDR3 ends on some other residue instead of the conserved phenylalanine or tryptophan, so this is likely a read error. The chain employs TRBV10-2 and TRBJ2-5; the D gene is possibly TRBD2 (5 bases). The CDR3 contains 16 residues. CDR1 is WSHSY and CDR2 is SAAADI in the germline V gene. The V end lost 4 bases, the J end lost 2 bases, and 17 bases lay between the germline ends. The CDR3 coding sequence is TGCGCCAGCAGTGCCGGGTTACTAGTAGCTCAAGAGACCCAGTACTTA. Its translation is CASSAGLLVAQETQYL.

This clonotype has only a few counts. The gene calls are TRBV6-2 or TRBV6-3 and TRBJ2-7; 7 bases line up with TRBD1. CDR1 is MNHEY, CDR2 SVGEGT, per germline. The CDR3 contains 16 residues. The V segment lost 11 bases and the J segment 3 bases; nucleotides outside the gene matches: 19. The DNA for the CDR3 is TGTGCCGGCGGTTACTCGACACAGGGGAATCGCTACGAGCAGTACTTC. Protein product: CAGGYSTQGNRYEQYF.

This chain connects TRBV4-2 to TRBJ1-2; D call uncertain. CDR1 LGHNA and CDR2 YNFKEQ come from the germline V gene. CDR3 length: 15 residues. Trimming took 1 base from V and 3 from J, leaving 12 bases between them. For the CDR3, the DNA is TGTGCCAGCAGCCAAGGTACGGGAAGTGACTATGGCTACACCTTC. This sequence encodes CASSQGTGSDYGYTF.

This chain connects TRBV5-1 to TRBJ2-3; D is unclear. The germline V gene encodes CDR1 SGHRS and CDR2 YFSETQ. This CDR3 contains 14 residues. V lost 4 bases, J lost 2 bases, and 11 bases lay in between. The chain's CDR3 is CASSVTWLTDTQYF. The DNA of the CDR3 is TGCGCCAGCAGCGTGACTTGGCTCACAGATACGCAGTATTTT.

A remark on this clonotype: A read error may produce the germline difference seen at one junction end. CDR3 bases: TGCGACAGCAGCTTAGGCGTCTCGAACAATGAGCTGTTCTTC. Its translation is CDSSLGVSNNELFF. The chain employs TRBV11-3 and TRBJ2-1, with D possibly matching TRBD1 (5 bases). CDR3 length equals 14 residues. The germline V gene has CDR1 SGHNT and CDR2 YENEEA.

About this clonotype itself: This is likely a read error, given that the CDR3 carries no conserved phenylalanine or tryptophan at its end. The rearrangement uses TRBV6-2 or TRBV6-3 and TRBJ1-5; D is possibly TRBD1 (6 bases). The CDR3 has 15 residues. Germline-derived CDR1 and CDR2 are MNHEY and SVGEGT. Trimming left V 6 bases short and J 4 bases short, with 16 bases between. CDR3 region: CASSYGEDRNQPQHL. CDR3 coding DNA: TGTGCCAGCAGCTACGGGGAGGACAGAAATCAGCCCCAGCATTTA.

This clonotype showed up many times. The chain employs TRBV6-5 and TRBJ2-7; 13 bases match TRBD2. The length of the CDR3 is 15 residues. Germline CDR1 reads MNHEY; CDR2 reads SVGAGI. Trimming cost V 6 bases and J 7 bases; bases outside gene matches: 9. The DNA for the CDR3 is TGTGCCAGCAGGCGGACTAGCGGGAGATCTTGGGAGCAGTACTTC. This translates into CASRRTSGRSWEQYF.

A word on this clonotype: Sequence at one end of the junction differs from germline and may be a read error. The chain uses TRBV4-1 and TRBJ2-3, with 13 bases that match TRBD2. The length of the CDR3 is 17 residues. Germline values: CDR1 MGHRA, CDR2 YSYEKL. The DNA for the CDR3 is TGCACCAGCAGCCAAGATCGGACTAGCGGGAGCACAGATACACAGTATTTT. Residues: CTSSQDRTSGSTDTQYF.

For this clonotype: One end of the junction does not line up with germline, which may come from a read error. The chain uses TRBV29-1 and TRBJ1-4; D not resolved. The CDR3 covers 13 residues. Germline-derived CDR1 and CDR2 are SQVTM and ANQGSEA. Here the CDR3 reads CGVDGGMAKKLFF. The CDR3 DNA follows: TGCGGCGTTGACGGAGGGATGGCTAAAAAACTGTTTTTT.

In the case of this clonotype: The junction does not match germline at one end; this may be a read error. The V gene is TRBV25-1, the J gene TRBJ2-1, with 7 bases lining up with TRBD2. The germline gives CDR1 MGHDK, CDR2 SYGVNS. The CDR3 is 14 residues long. CDR3 DNA: TGTGCCAGTACAGCGGGAAGCTCCTACAATGAGCAGTTGTTC. Encoded protein: CASTAGSSYNEQLF.

Turning to this clonotype: A read error may account for a junction end that differs from germline. The chain is built from TRBV6-2 or TRBV6-3 and TRBJ2-7; TRBD1 might be the D (6 bases). This CDR3 spans 15 amino acids. Germline V gene data show CDR1 as MNHEY and CDR2 as SVGEGT. The CDR3 DNA sequence: TGTGCAAGCAGTTACTCAATTGGGGGCCTCGGTGAGCAGTACTTC. Translating it yields CASSYSIGGLGEQYF.

On this clonotype itself: No conserved phenylalanine or tryptophan ends this CDR3, so it is likely a read error. J is TRBJ2-3 and V is TRBV5-1, with 8 bases that match TRBD2. Trimming at V came to 5 bases and at J to 1 base, leaving 3 bases not matched to a gene. The CDR3 runs 14 residues. Germline V CDR1 and CDR2: SGHRS, YFSETQ. For the CDR3, the DNA is TGCGCCAGCAGTTTACTAGCGGGCACAGATACGCAGTATTGT. Protein product: CASSLLAGTDTQYC.

With regard to this clonotype: One end of the junction is discordant with germline, which a read error may explain. The rearrangement links TRBV6-1 to TRBJ2-1; the D gene is possibly TRBD2 (6 bases). The CDR3 contains 15 residues. Germline CDR1 is MNHNS and CDR2 is SASEGT. DNA of the CDR3: TGTGCCAGAGGATCCGGGATCATATCTAGCGATGAGCAGTTCTTT. Translation: CARGSGIISSDEQFF.

The rearrangement uses TRBV4-2 and TRBJ2-5; TRBD2 is a possible D gene (6 bases). The CDR3 is 16 residues long. The germline V and J ends were trimmed by 5 bases and 3 bases, with 19 bases remaining between them. Germline V lookup: CDR1 LGHNA, CDR2 YNFKEQ. CDR3 nucleotide sequence: TGTGCCAGCAGCGCTGGAGGGTGTACCGTGAAAGAGACCCAGTACTTC. It codes for CASSAGGCTVKETQYF.

Points on this clonotype: This is likely a read error, given that the CDR3 carries no conserved phenylalanine or tryptophan at its end. The J gene is TRBJ1-3, the V gene TRBV29-1; 7 nucleotides agree with TRBD1. With 4 bases clipped from V and 1 base from J, the junction kept 4 bases outside the gene matches. Germline CDR1 reads SQVTM; CDR2 reads ANQGSEA. The CDR3 totals 14 residues. The CDR3 nucleotides read TGCAGCGTTGTGACAGGGATGTCTGGAAACACCATATATTAT. Protein product: CSVVTGMSGNTIYY.

This clonotype has ten or more counts. V is TRBV29-1 and J is TRBJ1-1, with TRBD1 matching over 10 bases. Trimming cost V 4 bases and J 4 bases; bases outside gene matches: 9. Germline CDR1 reads SQVTM; CDR2 reads ANQGSEA. There are 15 residues in the CDR3. The CDR3 coding sequence is TGCAGCGTTGCTGGCCGGGACAGGGGTGGCACTGAAGCTTTCTTT. Translating gives CSVAGRDRGGTEAFF.

This clonotype was observed once. A junction boundary mismatches the germline segment, possibly from a read error. The chain combines TRBV29-1 with TRBJ2-5; TRBD1 matches 10 bases. The CDR3 loop spans 12 amino acids. In germline, CDR1 is SQVTM, CDR2 ANQGSEA. This CDR3 reads CILWDRGETQYF. The CDR3 DNA is TGCATCTTGTGGGACAGGGGAGAGACTCAGTACTTC.

This clonotype was observed many times. This chain connects TRBV5-6 to TRBJ2-7; D call uncertain. This CDR3 comprises 13 residues. Trimming removed 3 bases from V and 3 bases from J, with 10 bases in between. Germline V gene data show CDR1 as SGHDT and CDR2 as YYEEEE. The CDR3 coding sequence is TGTGCCAGCAGCTCCTTGATGGTCTACGAGCAGTACTTC. This translates into CASSSLMVYEQYF.